There are a few counts of the clone carrying this T cell receptor (beta chain). Antigen unknown. The CDR3 sequence is 15 residues long. The V and J ends lost 5 bases and 8 bases respectively, with 21 bases between them. CDR1 and CDR2 from the germline V gene are SGHAT and FQDESV (reference sequence). This entry is derived from a study of beta chain features in type 1 diabetes. The overall study: Taken together, all samples contributed 90 million to 140 million examined sorted cells.

Stem cell-like memory, regulatory, central memory and naive CD4+ cells were sorted via CD45RO/CCR7/CD25/CD127/CD95/CD27. Study results and caveats: Within the patient group, naive, central memory and Treg TCRB repertoires appeared more similar to each other than within healthy donors. More deletions and fewer insertions at VDJ junctions were seen in type 1 diabetes patients. Within each of all four CD4+ subsets, Type 1 diabetes patients had TCRB CDR3s that were moderately but significantly shorter.

The study reverse transcribed the entire isolated RNA, so it sequenced expressed TCRB transcripts. This table comes from immunoSEQ multiplex PCR, and its TCRdb copy is limited to in-frame clones, with some not included. The data show under 200,000 clones, around 8.4% seen once. The specimen sequenced was central memory CD4+ T cells from blood. The receptor comes from a woman younger than 35 with type 1 diabetes. V is TRBV11-1 and J is TRBJ1-1, with D possibly being TRBD1 (5 bases). CDR3 DNA sequence: TGTGCCAGCAGCCCACCGGCCGGGGCGCGGGGCGAAGCTTTCTTT. It encodes CASSPPAGARGEAFF.